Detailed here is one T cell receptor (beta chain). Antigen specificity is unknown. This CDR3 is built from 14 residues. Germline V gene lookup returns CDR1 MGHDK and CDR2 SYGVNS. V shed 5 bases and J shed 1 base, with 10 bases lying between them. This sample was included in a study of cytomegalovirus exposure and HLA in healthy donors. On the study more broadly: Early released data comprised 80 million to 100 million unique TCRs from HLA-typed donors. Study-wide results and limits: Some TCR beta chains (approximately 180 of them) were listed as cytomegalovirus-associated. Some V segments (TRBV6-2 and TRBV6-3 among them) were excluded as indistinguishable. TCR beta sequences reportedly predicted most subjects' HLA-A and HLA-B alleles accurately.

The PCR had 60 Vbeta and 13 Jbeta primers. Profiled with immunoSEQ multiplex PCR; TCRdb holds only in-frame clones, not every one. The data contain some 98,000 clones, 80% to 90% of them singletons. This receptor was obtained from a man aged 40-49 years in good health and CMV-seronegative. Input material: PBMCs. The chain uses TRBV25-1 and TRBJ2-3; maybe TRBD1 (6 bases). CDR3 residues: CASSWTVGTDTQYF. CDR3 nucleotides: TGTGCCAGCAGTTGGACAGTGGGCACAGATACGCAGTATTTT.